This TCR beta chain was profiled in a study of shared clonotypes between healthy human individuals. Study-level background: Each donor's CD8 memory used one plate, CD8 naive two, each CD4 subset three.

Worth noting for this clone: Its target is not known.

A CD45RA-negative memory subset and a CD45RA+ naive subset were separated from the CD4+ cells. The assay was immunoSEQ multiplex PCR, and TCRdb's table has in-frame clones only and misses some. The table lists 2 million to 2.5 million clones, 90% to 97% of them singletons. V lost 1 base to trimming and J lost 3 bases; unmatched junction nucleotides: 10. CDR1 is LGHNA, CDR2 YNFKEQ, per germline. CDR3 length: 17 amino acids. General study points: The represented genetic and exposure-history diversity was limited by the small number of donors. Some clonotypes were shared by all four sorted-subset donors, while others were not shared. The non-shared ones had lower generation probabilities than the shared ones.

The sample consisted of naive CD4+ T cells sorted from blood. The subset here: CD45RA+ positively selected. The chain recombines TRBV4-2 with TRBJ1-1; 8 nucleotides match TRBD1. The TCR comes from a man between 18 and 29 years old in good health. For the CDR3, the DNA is TGTGCCAGCAGCCAAGTATCAATCAGGGGGCCAGACACTGAAGCTTTCTTT. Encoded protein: CASSQVSIRGPDTEAFF.